This T cell receptor beta chain originates from a study of cytomegalovirus exposure and HLA in healthy donors. With 60 Vbeta and 13 Jbeta primers, the PCR was carried out. Clones were sequenced by immunoSEQ multiplex PCR, and TCRdb holds only the in-frame ones, with some missing. The profile covers some 150,000 clones, with less than 90% appearing a single time and approximately 1.5% taken by the ten largest. This clone turned up a few times. The CDR3 covers 14 residues. From germline, CDR1 is SGHRS and CDR2 YFSETQ. V shed 2 bases and J shed 2 bases, with 8 bases lying between them. The receptor was isolated from a middle-aged man in good health and CMV-seronegative. The chain couples TRBV5-1 to TRBJ2-1, with D hard to call. The specimen was PBMCs. The DNA for the CDR3 is TGCGCCAGCAGCTTTTTTAATGCCTACAATGAGCAGTTCTTC. Translating gives CASSFFNAYNEQFF.